Listed below are T cell receptor beta chains from one sample, sequenced in a study of identical twins. TCRdb redid the calling of the 5' RACE reads with MiXCR, one entry per CDR3 protein. The sample yields approximately 240,000 distinct CDR3 sequences, about 14% seen once. Sequenced: memory (CD45RO+) T cells sorted from blood. These TCRs come from a woman aged 18-29 years in good health. CDR3s include the opening cysteine and the closing phenylalanine or tryptophan. Each record gives: J gene, D gene, clone size, V gene, CDR3 DNA, CDR3 protein. D genes are given only for firm matches. Only some rows state a clone size, as once, few, many or a class for expanded clones.

TRBJ2-2 | . | few | TRBV19 | TGTGCCAGTAGTCAACAAGGCCTGAACACCGGGGAGCTGTTTTTT | CASSQQGLNTGELFF
TRBJ2-4 | TRBD2 | few | TRBV7-2 | TGTGCCAGCAGCTACCGGACTAGCGGGAGGGTGTTCAAGCGAGAGATAGCCAAAAACATTCAGTACTTC | CASSYRTSGRVFKREIAKNIQYF
TRBJ2-3 | TRBD1 | many | TRBV24-1 | TGTGCCACCAGTGACCGGGACAGGGGAGCGGATACGCAGTATTTT | CATSDRDRGADTQYF
TRBJ2-7 | . | few | TRBV5-1 | TGCGCCAGCACCCTACAGACGGGGCCCTACGAGCATTACTTC | CASTLQTGPYEHYF
TRBJ1-5 | . | . | TRBV5-1 | TGCGCCAGCAGCTTGGCCGGGAATAGCAATCAGCCCCAGCATTTT | CASSLAGNSNQPQHF
TRBJ2-3 | . | few | TRBV12-3/TRBV12-4 | TGTGCCAGCCGCCACGGACTTTTCACAGATACGCAGTATTTT | CASRHGLFTDTQYF
TRBJ1-1 | . | many | TRBV6-2/TRBV6-3 | TGTGCCAGCCTCGAGTTTGGAAGGACTGAAGCTTTCTTT | CASLEFGRTEAFF
TRBJ2-2 | TRBD2 | . | TRBV6-1 | TGTGCCAGCAGTGAAGGCGGGGGAGGGGTGGCCGGGGAGCTGTTTTTT | CASSEGGGGVAGELFF
TRBJ2-5 | . | many | TRBV12-3/TRBV12-4 | TGTGCCAGCAGTTTAGGGACGGTGAGGGGCGAGACCCAGTACTTC | CASSLGTVRGETQYF
TRBJ2-6 | TRBD1 | many | TRBV4-2 | TGTGCCAGCAGCCACGGGGACAGGGATGCCAACGTCCTGACTTTC | CASSHGDRDANVLTF
TRBJ2-1 | . | . | TRBV5-5 | TGTGCCAGCAGCTGGGAGCTTATCACGAATGAGCAGTTCTTC | CASSWELITNEQFF
TRBJ2-2 | . | few | TRBV6-2/TRBV6-3 | TGTGCCAGCAGTTACTCTTACACCGGGGAGCTGTTTTTT | CASSYSYTGELFF
TRBJ2-7 | TRBD1 | few | TRBV5-1 | TGCGCCAGCAGCTTGGCAGGGACAGGGGCCGAGCAGTACTTC | CASSLAGTGAEQYF
TRBJ1-5 | . | . | TRBV7-2 | TGTGCCAGCAGCATACAGGGATGGAATCAGCCCCAGCATTTT | CASSIQGWNQPQHF
TRBJ2-5 | TRBD1 | . | TRBV20-1 | TGCAGTGCTAGAGATGGGTCTGGACAGGTGGGAAAGACCCAGTACTTC | CSARDGSGQVGKTQYF
TRBJ2-7 | TRBD1 | many | TRBV29-1 | TGCAGCGTTGGAGGGACAGACTCCTACGAGCAGTACTTC | CSVGGTDSYEQYF
TRBJ2-3 | TRBD2 | few | TRBV19 | TGTGCCAGTGGACTAGCTATGTCAGATACGCAGTATTTT | CASGLAMSDTQYF
TRBJ2-7 | TRBD1 | . | TRBV7-3 | TGTGCCAGCAGCTTCAATACAGGGGGCCAGGACGAGCAGTACTTC | CASSFNTGGQDEQYF
TRBJ2-1 | . | . | TRBV20-1 | TGCAGTGCTAGAGCCCCCGGGGGTTACAATGAGCAGTTCTTC | CSARAPGGYNEQFF
TRBJ2-4 | . | . | TRBV11-2 | TGTGCCAGCAGCTTAGGGGGGGTCATTCAGTACTTC | CASSLGGVIQYF
TRBJ2-7 | . | . | TRBV14 | TGTGCCAGCAGCCTCCTGTACAGGGCGGGTAACGGGCAGTACTTC | CASSLLYRAGNGQYF
TRBJ1-2 | TRBD1 | . | TRBV5-1 | TGCGCCAGCAGCTTGGAGGGACAGATAATCTATGGCTACACCTTC | CASSLEGQIIYGYTF
TRBJ1-5 | TRBD1 | few | TRBV3-1 | TGTGCCAGCAGCCAAGGCGCAGCAGGGGGCGTTCAGCCCCAGCATTTT | CASSQGAAGGVQPQHF
TRBJ2-1 | TRBD2 | few | TRBV6-6 | TGTGCCAGCAGCAAAACCGCCACCGGGACTACATACAATGAGCAGTTCTTC | CASSKTATGTTYNEQFF
TRBJ2-3 | TRBD2 | . | TRBV27 | TGTGCCAGCAGACTAGCGGGGGGGCAAACAGATACGCAGTATTTT | CASRLAGGQTDTQYF
TRBJ2-7 | . | many | TRBV10-3 | TGTGCCATTACAGCTTCGATCGTTGGCGGGATCTCCTACGAGCAGTACTTC | CAITASIVGGISYEQYF
TRBJ2-7 | . | few | TRBV20-1 | TGCAGTGCTCGTGAACGGCCCCGGAGCGAGCAGTACTTC | CSARERPRSEQYF
TRBJ1-1 | . | . | TRBV7-7 | TGTGCTAGCAGCCCCGCTCAGAACACTGAAGCTTTCTTT | CASSPAQNTEAFF
TRBJ2-5 | TRBD2 | . | TRBV5-1 | TGCGCCAGCAGCTTGATGACTAGCGGAGGGGAGACCCAGTACTTC | CASSLMTSGGETQYF
TRBJ2-2 | . | . | TRBV15 | TGTGCCACCAGCAGAACCCGGGACATTCGCACCGGGGAGCTGTTTTTT | CATSRTRDIRTGELFF
TRBJ2-1 | TRBD2 | few | TRBV20-1 | TGCAGTGCTAGAGTCGGGACTAGCGCCTACAATGAGCAGTTCTTC | CSARVGTSAYNEQFF
TRBJ1-3 | TRBD1 | . | TRBV10-1 | TGCGCCAGCAGCGGGGGACAGACCTCTGGAAACACCATATATTTT | CASSGGQTSGNTIYF
TRBJ1-4 | . | . | TRBV6-5 | TGTGCCAGCAGTTACGGGACCCTGGGTGAAAAACTGTTTTTT | CASSYGTLGEKLFF
TRBJ1-3 | . | few | TRBV9 | TGTGCCAGCCGGGGGGGTGACACCATATATTTT | CASRGGDTIYF
TRBJ2-7 | TRBD1 | many | TRBV29-1 | TGCAGCGTCCGGCGGGACAGGGCGGGCGAGCAGTACTTC | CSVRRDRAGEQYF
TRBJ2-1 | . | few | TRBV20-1 | TGCAGTGCTACTGTCGGCAGTGAGCAGTTCTTC | CSATVGSEQFF
TRBJ2-7 | . | . | TRBV19 | TGTGCCAGCCTAGGGACCGGTTCGTCCTCCTACGAGCAGTACTTC | CASLGTGSSSYEQYF
TRBJ2-1 | . | many | TRBV7-8 | TGTGCCAGCAGCTTAGCACAGGGACCTAGTAATGAGCAGTTCTTC | CASSLAQGPSNEQFF
TRBJ2-5 | TRBD2 | few | TRBV5-6 | TGTGCCAGCAGCCCGGTCAGATTGGCTAGCGGGAGGGTAAGGCAAGAGACCCAGTACTTC | CASSPVRLASGRVRQETQYF
TRBJ1-3 | TRBD1 | few | TRBV18 | TGTGCCAGCTCACCGACGTTACCGGGACAGAAGATGTCTGGAAACACCATATATTTT | CASSPTLPGQKMSGNTIYF
TRBJ2-1 | TRBD1 | . | TRBV20-1 | TGCAGTGCTAGTGGGACCGACAGGGTGGGGCAGTTCTTC | CSASGTDRVGQFF